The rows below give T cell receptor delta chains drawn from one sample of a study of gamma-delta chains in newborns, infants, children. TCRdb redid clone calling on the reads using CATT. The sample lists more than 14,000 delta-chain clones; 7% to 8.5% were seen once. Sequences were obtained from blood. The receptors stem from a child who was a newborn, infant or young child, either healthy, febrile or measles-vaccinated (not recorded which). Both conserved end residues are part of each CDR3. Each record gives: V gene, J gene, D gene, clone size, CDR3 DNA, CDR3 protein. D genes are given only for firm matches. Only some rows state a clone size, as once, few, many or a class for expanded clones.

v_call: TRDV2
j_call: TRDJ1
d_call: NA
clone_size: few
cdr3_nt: TGTGCCTGTGACTCAGGGGCCTACACCGATAAACTCATCTTT
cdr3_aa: CACDSGAYTDKLIF

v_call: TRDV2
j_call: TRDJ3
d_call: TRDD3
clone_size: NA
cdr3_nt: TGTGCCTGTGACACCGTACTGGGGGATACAAAGTGGGACACCCGACAGATGTTTTTC
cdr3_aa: CACDTVLGDTKWDTRQMFF

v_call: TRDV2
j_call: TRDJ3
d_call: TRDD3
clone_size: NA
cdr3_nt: TGCGCCTGTGACACTGGGGGAGCCCGCTCCTGGGACACCCGACAGATGTTTTTC
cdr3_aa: CACDTGGARSWDTRQMFF

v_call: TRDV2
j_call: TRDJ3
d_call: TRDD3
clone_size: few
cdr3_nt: TGTGCCTGTGACACTGGGGGACCATTCTCCTGGGACACCCGACAGATGTTTTTC
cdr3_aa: CACDTGGPFSWDTRQMFF

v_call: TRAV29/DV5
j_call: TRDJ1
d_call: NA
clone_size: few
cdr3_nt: TGTGCAGCAAGTGTATTCCTACGTGGGATACGCCCGTACACCGATAAACTCATCTTT
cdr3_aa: CAASVFLRGIRPYTDKLIF

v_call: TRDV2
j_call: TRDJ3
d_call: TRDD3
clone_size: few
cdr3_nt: TGTGCCTGTGACACCCTGGGGGATCTTAGCCGGGACACCCGACAGATGTTTTTC
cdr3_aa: CACDTLGDLSRDTRQMFF

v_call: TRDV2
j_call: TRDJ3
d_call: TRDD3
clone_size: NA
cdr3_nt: TGTGCCTGCGACACCTGGGGGATACGAGGTACCTGGGACACCCGACAGATGTTTTTC
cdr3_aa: CACDTWGIRGTWDTRQMFF

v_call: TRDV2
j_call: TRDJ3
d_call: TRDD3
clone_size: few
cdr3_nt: TGTGCCTGTGACACTATTACTGGGGGATACCAGTCCTGGGACACCCGACAGATGTTTTTC
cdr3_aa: CACDTITGGYQSWDTRQMFF

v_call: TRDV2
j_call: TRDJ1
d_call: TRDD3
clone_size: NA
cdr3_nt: TGTGCCTGTGACTCCCTTCTGGGGGACACCGATAAACTCATCTTT
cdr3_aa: CACDSLLGDTDKLIF

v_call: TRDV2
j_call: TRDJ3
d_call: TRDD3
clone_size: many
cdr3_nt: TGTGCCTGTGACCCTTTGGGGGATAAATCCTGGGACACCCGACAGATGTTTTTC
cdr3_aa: CACDPLGDKSWDTRQMFF

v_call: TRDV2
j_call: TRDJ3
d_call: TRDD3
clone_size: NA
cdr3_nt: TGTGCCTGTGACACCCTGGGGATACAGTCCTGGGACACCCGACAGATGTTTTTC
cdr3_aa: CACDTLGIQSWDTRQMFF

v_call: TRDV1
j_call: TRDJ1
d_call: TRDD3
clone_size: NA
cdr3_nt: TGTGCTCTTGGGGAACTACTCCCTATTGTACTGGGGGGCCTGTACACCGATAAACTCATCTTT
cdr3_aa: CALGELLPIVLGGLYTDKLIF

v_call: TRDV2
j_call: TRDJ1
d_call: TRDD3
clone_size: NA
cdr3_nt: TGTGCCTGTGACATGCGTACTGGGGGATACACCGATAAACTCATCTTT
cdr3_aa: CACDMRTGGYTDKLIF

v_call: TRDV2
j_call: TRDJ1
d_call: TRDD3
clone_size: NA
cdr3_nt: TGTGCCTGTGTACTGGGGGATAAACTCATCTTT
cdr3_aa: CACVLGDKLIF

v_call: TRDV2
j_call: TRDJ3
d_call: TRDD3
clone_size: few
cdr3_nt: TGTGCCTGTGACTCGATTACTGGGGGGTTAAGCTCCTGGGACGCCCGACAGATGTTTTTC
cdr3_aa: CACDSITGGLSSWDARQMFF

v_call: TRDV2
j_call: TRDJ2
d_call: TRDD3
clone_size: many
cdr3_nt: TGTGCCTGTGACACCGTAAATGGGGGATACGCCTCTTTGACAGCACAACTCTTCTTT
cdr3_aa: CACDTVNGGYASLTAQLFF

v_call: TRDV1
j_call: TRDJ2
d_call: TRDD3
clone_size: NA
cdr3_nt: TGTGCTCTTGGGGAACTCTCTCCTACGACTGGGGGATTCATTTTGACAGCACAACTCTTCTTT
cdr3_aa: CALGELSPTTGGFILTAQLFF

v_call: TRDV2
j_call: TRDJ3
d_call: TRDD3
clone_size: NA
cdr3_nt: TGTGCCTGTGGCCACTGGGGGACCTGGGACACCCGACAGATGTTCTTC
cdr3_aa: CACGHWGTWDTRQMFF

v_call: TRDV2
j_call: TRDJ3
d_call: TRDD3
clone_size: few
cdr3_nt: TGTGCCTGTGACACCGCTGGGGGATCTCGCTCCTGGGACACCCGACAGATGTTTTTC
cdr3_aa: CACDTAGGSRSWDTRQMFF

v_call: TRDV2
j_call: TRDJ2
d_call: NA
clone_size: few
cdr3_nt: TGTGCCTGTGACCCTCTCCGGGGGGGCCTCGGAGCTTTGACAGCACACCTCTTCTTT
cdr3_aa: CACDPLRGGLGALTAHLFF

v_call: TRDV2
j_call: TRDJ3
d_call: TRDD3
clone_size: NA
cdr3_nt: TGTGCCTGTGACATACTGGGGGAGCCCTGGGACACCCGACAGATGTTTTTC
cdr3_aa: CACDILGEPWDTRQMFF

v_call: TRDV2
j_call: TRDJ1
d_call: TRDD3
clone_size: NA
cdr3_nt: TGTGCCTGTAACGTACTGGGGGCCCCGTACACCGATAAACTCATCTTT
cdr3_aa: CACNVLGAPYTDKLIF

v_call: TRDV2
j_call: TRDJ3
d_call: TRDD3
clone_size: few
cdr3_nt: TGTGCCTGTGACACCGCTTGGGGGATGTCCAGCTCCTGGGACACCCGACAGATGTTTTTC
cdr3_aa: CACDTAWGMSSSWDTRQMFF

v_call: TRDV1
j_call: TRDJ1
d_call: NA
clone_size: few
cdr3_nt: TGTGCTCTTGGGGAACACTCCTACTCCTTACTGGGCCCGATCGATAAACTCATCTTT
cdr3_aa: CALGEHSYSLLGPIDKLIF

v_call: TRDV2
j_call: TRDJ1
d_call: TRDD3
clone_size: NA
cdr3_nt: TGTGCCTGTGACAAACGACTGGGGGATACCGCCGATAAACTCATCTTT
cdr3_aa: CACDKRLGDTADKLIF

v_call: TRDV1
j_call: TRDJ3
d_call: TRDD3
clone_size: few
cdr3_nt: TGTGCTCTTGGGGAGTGCTGGGGGATACTAAGCTCCTGGGACACCCGACAGATGTTTTTC
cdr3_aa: CALGECWGILSSWDTRQMFF

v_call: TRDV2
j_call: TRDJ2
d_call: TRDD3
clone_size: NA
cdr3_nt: TGTGCCTGTGACACCGTACTGGGGGCTTCTTTGACAGCACAACTCTTCTTT
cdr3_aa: CACDTVLGASLTAQLFF

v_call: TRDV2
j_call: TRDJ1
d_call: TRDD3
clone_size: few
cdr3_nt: TGTGCCTGTGACAGTACTGGGGGGTACACCTATAAACTCATCTTT
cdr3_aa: CACDSTGGYTYKLIF

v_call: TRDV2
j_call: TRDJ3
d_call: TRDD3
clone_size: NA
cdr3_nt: TGTGCCTGTGACGTACTGGGGGATACGCTGATCTCCTGGGACACCCGACAGATGTTTTTC
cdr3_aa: CACDVLGDTLISWDTRQMFF

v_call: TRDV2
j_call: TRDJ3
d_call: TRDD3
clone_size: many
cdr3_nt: TGTGCCTGTGACAAACTGGGGGATACGTCCTGGGACACCCGACAGATGTTTTTC
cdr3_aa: CACDKLGDTSWDTRQMFF

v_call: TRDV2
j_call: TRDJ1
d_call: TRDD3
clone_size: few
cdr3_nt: TGTGCCTGTGACAAAATACTGGGGGATACTAGTAGGACCGATAAACTCATCTTT
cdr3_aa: CACDKILGDTSRTDKLIF